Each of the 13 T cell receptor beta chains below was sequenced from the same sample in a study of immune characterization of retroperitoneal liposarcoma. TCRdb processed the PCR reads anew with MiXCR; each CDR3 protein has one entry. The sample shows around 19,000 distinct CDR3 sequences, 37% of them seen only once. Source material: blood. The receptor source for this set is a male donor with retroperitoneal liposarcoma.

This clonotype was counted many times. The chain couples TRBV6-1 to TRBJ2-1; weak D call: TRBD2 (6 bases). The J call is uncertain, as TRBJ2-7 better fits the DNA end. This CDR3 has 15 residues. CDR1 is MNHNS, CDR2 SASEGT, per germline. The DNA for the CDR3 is TGTGCCAGCCGATTCACTACGGGAGATGGCAATGAGCAGTACTTC. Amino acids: CASRFTTGDGNEQYF.

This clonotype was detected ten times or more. Here the CDR3 DNA reads TGTGCCAGCAACCCGGCGAGGACTGAGCAGTTCTTC. The encoded protein is CASNPARTEQFF. The chain links TRBV7-9 to TRBJ2-1; D gene ambiguous. V gave up 7 bases and J gave up 9 bases, with 13 bases separating them. The CDR3 runs to 12 residues. CDR1 and CDR2 from the germline V gene are SEHNR and FQNEAQ (reference sequence).

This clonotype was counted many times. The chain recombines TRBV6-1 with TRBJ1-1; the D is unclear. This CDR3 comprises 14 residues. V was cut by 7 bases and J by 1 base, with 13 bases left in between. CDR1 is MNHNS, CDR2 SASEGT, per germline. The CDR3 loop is CASIGRLSNTEAFF. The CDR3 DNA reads TGTGCCAGCATTGGAAGGCTTTCGAACACTGAAGCTTTCTTT.

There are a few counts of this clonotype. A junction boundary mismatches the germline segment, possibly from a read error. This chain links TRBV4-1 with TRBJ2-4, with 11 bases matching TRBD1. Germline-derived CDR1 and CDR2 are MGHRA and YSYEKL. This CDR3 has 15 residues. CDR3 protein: CASSQGQGEGDIQYF. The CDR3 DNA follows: TGTGCCAGCAGTCAGGGACAGGGGGAGGGGGACATTCAGTACTTC.

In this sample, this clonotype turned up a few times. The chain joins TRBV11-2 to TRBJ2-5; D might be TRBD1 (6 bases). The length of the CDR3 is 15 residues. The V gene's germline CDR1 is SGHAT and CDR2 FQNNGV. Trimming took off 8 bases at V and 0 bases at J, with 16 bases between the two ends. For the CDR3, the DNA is TGTGCCAGCGCTGCCGGGACACCGTACCAAGAGACCCAGTACTTC. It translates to CASAAGTPYQETQYF.

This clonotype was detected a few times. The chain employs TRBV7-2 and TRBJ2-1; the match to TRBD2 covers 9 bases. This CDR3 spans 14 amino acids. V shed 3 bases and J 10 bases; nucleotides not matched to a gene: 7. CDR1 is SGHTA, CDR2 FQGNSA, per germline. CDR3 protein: CASSFQAGGYEQFF. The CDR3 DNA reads TGTGCCAGCAGCTTCCAAGCGGGAGGCTACGAGCAGTTCTTC.

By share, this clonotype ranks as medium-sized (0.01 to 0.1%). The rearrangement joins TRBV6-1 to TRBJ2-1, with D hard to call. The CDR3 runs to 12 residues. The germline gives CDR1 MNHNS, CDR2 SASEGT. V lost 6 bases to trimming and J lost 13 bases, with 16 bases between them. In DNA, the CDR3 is TGTGCCAGCAGGCTGAATCAAGAGACCCAGTTCTTC. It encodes CASRLNQETQFF.

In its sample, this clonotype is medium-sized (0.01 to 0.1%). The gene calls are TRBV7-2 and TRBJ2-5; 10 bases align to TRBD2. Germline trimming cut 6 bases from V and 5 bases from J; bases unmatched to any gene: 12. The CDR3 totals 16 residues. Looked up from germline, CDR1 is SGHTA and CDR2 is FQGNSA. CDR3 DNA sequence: TGTGCCAGCAGTTTCGGACTAGCGGCGGGCGGCGAGACCCAGTACTTC. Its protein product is CASSFGLAAGGETQYF.

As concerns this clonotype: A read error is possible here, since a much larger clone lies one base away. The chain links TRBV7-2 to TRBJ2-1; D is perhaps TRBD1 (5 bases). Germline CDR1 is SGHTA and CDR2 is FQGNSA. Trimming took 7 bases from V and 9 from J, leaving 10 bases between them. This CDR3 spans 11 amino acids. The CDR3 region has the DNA TGTGCCAGCAACTGGGGCGGTGAGCAGTTCTTC. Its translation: CASNWGGEQFF.

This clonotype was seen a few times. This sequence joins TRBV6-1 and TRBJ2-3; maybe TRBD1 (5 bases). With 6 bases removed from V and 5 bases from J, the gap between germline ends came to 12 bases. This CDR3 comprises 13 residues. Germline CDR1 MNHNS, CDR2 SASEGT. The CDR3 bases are TGTGCCAGCAGGCAGGGCTTTAGAGATACGCAGTATTTT. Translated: CASRQGFRDTQYF.

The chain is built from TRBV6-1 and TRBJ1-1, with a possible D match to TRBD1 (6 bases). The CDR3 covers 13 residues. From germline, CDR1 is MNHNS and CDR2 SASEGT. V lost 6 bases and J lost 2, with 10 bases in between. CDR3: CASRVGGNTEAFF. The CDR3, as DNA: TGTGCCAGCAGGGTAGGGGGTAACACTGAAGCTTTCTTT.

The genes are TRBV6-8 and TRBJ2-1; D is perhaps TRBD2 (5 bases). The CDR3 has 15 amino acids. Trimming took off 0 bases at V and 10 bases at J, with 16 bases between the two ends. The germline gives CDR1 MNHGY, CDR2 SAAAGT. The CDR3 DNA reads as TGTGCCAGCAGTTACTCGCCAGCCCGGGATTCCGAGCAGTTCTTC. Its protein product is CASSYSPARDSEQFF.

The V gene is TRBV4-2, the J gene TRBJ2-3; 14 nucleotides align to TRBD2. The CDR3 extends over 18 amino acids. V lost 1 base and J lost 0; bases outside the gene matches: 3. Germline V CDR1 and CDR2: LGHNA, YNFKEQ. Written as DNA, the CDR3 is TGTGCCAGCAGCCAAGGACTAGCGGGGGGGGGTAGCACAGATACGCAGTATTTT. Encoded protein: CASSQGLAGGGSTDTQYF.